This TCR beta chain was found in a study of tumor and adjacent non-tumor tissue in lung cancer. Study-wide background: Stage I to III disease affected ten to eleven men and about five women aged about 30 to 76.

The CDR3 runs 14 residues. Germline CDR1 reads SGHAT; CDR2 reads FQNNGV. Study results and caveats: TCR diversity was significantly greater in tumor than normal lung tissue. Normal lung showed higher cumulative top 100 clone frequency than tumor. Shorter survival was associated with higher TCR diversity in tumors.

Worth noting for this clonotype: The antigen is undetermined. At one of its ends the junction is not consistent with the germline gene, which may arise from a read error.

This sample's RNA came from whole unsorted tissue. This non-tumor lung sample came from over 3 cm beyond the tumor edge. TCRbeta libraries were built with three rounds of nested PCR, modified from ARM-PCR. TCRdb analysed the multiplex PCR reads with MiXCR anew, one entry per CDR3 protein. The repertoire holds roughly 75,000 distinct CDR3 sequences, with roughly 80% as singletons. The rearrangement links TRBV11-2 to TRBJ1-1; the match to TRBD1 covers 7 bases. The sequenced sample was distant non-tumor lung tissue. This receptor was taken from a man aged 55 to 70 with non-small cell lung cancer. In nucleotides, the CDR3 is TGTGCCGGCAGTTTGACAGGGAGAGGGACTGAAGTTTTCTTT. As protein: CAGSLTGRGTEVFF.